Listed here are 12 T cell receptor beta chains from one sample, sequenced in a study of blood T cell repertoires in COVID-19. This table comes from immunoSEQ multiplex PCR, and its TCRdb copy is limited to in-frame clones, with some not included. The sample records about 160,000 clones, 84% being singletons. Sequencing used PBMCs or T cells enriched from blood (not recorded which). The receptor set was obtained from a man aged 45 to 65 who had recovered from COVID-19.

V and J are TRBV19 and TRBJ1-6, with D perhaps matching TRBD1 (5 bases). Per the germline V gene, CDR1 is LNHDA and CDR2 is SQIVND (reference sequence). Trimming left V 7 bases short and J 7 bases short, with 11 bases between. CDR3 length: 13 residues. The CDR3 sequence is CASKDNGNSPLHF. CDR3 DNA sequence: TGTGCCAGTAAGGACAATGGGAATTCACCCCTCCACTTT.

About this clone: Other nucleotide sequences from this sample produce the same CDR3. The chain uses TRBV2 and TRBJ2-2; TRBD2 agrees at 10 bases. The J segment lost 6 bases and the V segment lost 8 bases, leaving 6 bases of the junction unmatched. The CDR3 spans 14 residues. CDR1 SNHLY and CDR2 FYNNEI come from the germline V gene. CDR3 nucleotide sequence: TGTGCCAGCCGAATAGCGGGGGGTTCCGGGGAGCTGTTTTTT. Protein: CASRIAGGSGELFF. Full variable domain (missing parts from reference TRBV2 and TRBJ2-2): EPEVTQTPSHQVTQMGQEVILRCVPISNHLYFYWYRQILGQKVEFLVSFYNNEISEKSEIFDDQFSVERPDGSNFTLKIRSTKLEDSAMYFCASRIAGGSGELFFGEGSRLTVL.

A single count supports this clone. The V call is TRBV3-1 (or the pseudogene TRBV3-2), the J call TRBJ1-5; 10 bases match TRBD1. CDR3 size: 15 residues. The V gene end was trimmed by 4 bases and the J gene end by 6 bases; junction bases not matched to a gene: 6. CDR1 is LGHDT and CDR2 is YNNKEL in the germline V gene (reference sequence). The CDR3: CASSPGTGVGQPQHF. CDR3 nucleotides: TGTGCCAGCAGCCCCGGGACAGGGGTCGGTCAGCCCCAGCATTTT.

Only one count was recorded for this clone. CDR3 loop: CASSQVETGDYGYTF. In DNA, the CDR3 is TGCGCCAGCAGCCAAGTCGAGACAGGGGACTATGGCTACACCTTC. V and J are TRBV4-1 and TRBJ1-2, with 8 nucleotides matching TRBD1. The CDR3 length is 15 residues. Germline CDR1 MGHRA, CDR2 YSYEKL. V lost 1 base and J lost 3; bases outside the gene matches: 4.

The rearrangement uses TRBV11-3 and TRBJ2-1; the match to TRBD2 covers 14 bases. Germline assignment: CDR1 SGHNT and CDR2 YENEEA. This CDR3 contains 17 residues. With 0 bases clipped from V and 12 bases from J, the junction kept 10 bases outside the gene matches. The CDR3 reads CASSLDGGLAGGDGQFF. The CDR3 DNA follows: TGTGCCAGCAGCTTAGATGGCGGACTAGCGGGGGGTGATGGGCAGTTCTTC.

The chain is built from TRBV4-1 and TRBJ2-3, with D unresolved. The germline V and J ends were trimmed by 0 bases and 3 bases, with 10 bases remaining between them. The CDR3 sequence is 15 residues long. CDR1 and CDR2 from the germline V gene are MGHRA and YSYEKL. CDR3 DNA sequence: TGCGCCAGCAGCCAAGATGGCCTTAAAACAGATACGCAGTATTTT. Translation gives CASSQDGLKTDTQYF.

The V gene is TRBV18, the J gene TRBJ2-5; the D gene is possibly TRBD1 (6 bases). CDR1 KGHSH and CDR2 LQKENI come from the germline V gene. This CDR3 is 14 amino acids long. V was clipped by 0 bases and J by 6 bases, with 11 bases between them. The CDR3 loop reads CASSPPAGDKTQYF. DNA of the CDR3: TGTGCCAGCTCACCACCTGCAGGGGACAAGACCCAGTACTTC.

V gene TRBV7-9 combines with J gene TRBJ1-1; D perhaps matches TRBD1 (5 bases). The CDR3 consists of 15 residues. V shed 0 bases and J shed 0 bases, with 8 bases lying between them. Germline V gene sequence: CDR1 SEHNR, CDR2 FQNEAQ (reference sequence). The DNA for the CDR3 is TGTGCCAGCAGCTTAGCGTCAGGGTTGAACACTGAAGCTTTCTTT. Its translation is CASSLASGLNTEAFF.

The CDR3 region is CASSQGGAGSYNEQFF. The CDR3 bases are TGCGCCAGCAGCCAAGGGGGAGCGGGCTCCTACAATGAGCAGTTCTTC. The rearrangement joins TRBV4-1 to TRBJ2-1; D possibly corresponds to TRBD2 (6 bases). The CDR3 totals 16 residues. Per the germline V gene, CDR1 is MGHRA and CDR2 is YSYEKL. V lost 1 base and J lost 0, with 10 bases in between.

The V and J genes are TRBV19 and TRBJ2-1; a weak D match, TRBD2 (7 bases). The CDR3 has 13 amino acids. Trimming removed 10 bases from V and 9 bases from J, with 19 bases in between. Germline CDR1 is LNHDA and CDR2 is SQIVND (reference sequence). The CDR3, as DNA: TGTGCCACTTGTAGGGGGGGGCAAGGTGAGCAGTTCTTC. The encoded protein is CATCRGGQGEQFF. The variable domain in full, with the rest retrieved from reference TRBV19 and TRBJ2-1, is DGGITQSPKYLFRKEGQNVTLSCEQNLNHDAMYWYRQDPGQGLRLIYYSQIVNDFQKGDIAEGYSVSREKKESFPLTVTSAQKNPTAFYLCATCRGGQGEQFFGPGTRLTVL.

This chain links TRBV2 with TRBJ2-2, with D maybe TRBD1 (6 bases). V gave up 10 bases and J gave up 2 bases, with 17 bases separating them. The CDR3 runs 15 residues. Germline CDR1 and CDR2: SNHLY and FYNNEI. The CDR3 nucleotides read TGTGCCACTACAGGACAGCCCTTTAACACCGGGGAGCTGTTTTTT. It encodes CATTGQPFNTGELFF.

The chain carries TRBV2 and TRBJ2-7, with TRBD1 matching over 7 bases. The length of the CDR3 is 16 residues. CDR1 and CDR2 (germline): SNHLY, FYNNEI. After removal of 8 bases from V and 6 bases from J, the junction contained 19 bases not matched to a gene. The CDR3 nucleotides read TGTGCCAGCGGGCGACAGGGTGGGAACGGGGTAGGCGAGCAGTACTTC. Amino acids: CASGRQGGNGVGEQYF.